These 8 T cell receptor beta chains were sequenced from one sample in a study of blood T cells in healthy people across ages. Through a sample-barcoded 5' primer and a J-beta primer mix, a second PCR was run for roughly 6 to 12 cycles. TCRdb processed the 5' RACE reads anew with MiXCR; each CDR3 protein has one entry. This sample carries about 830,000 distinct CDR3 sequences, approximately 59% of them seen once, and the ten largest clones take roughly 26%. The sequenced material came from blood. These receptors were obtained from a man under 40 in good health.

This chain uses TRBV20-1 with TRBJ2-4; the D gene is possibly TRBD1 (6 bases). The DNA end favors TRBJ2-7, so the J call may be wrong. CDR1 DFQATT and CDR2 SNEGSKA come from the germline V gene (reference sequence). CDR3 length: 12 amino acids. The CDR3 DNA sequence: TGCAGTGCTGAAGGCAGGGGTCACGAGCAGTACTTC. Translating it yields CSAEGRGHEQYF.

This clonotype was observed a few times. The chain employs TRBV27 and TRBJ1-1, with TRBD1 identical over 9 bases. In germline, CDR1 is MNHEY, CDR2 SMNVEV (reference sequence). The CDR3 totals 15 residues. The junction had 5 bases not matched to a gene; V was cut back by 2 bases and J by 4 bases. This CDR3 reads CASSLRGQGFTEAFF. DNA for the CDR3: TGTGCCAGCAGTTTAAGGGGACAGGGTTTCACTGAAGCTTTCTTT.

J is TRBJ2-1 and V is TRBV3-1, with TRBD2 matching 8 bases. This CDR3 region has 15 residues. Per germline, CDR1 LGHDT and CDR2 YNNKEL (reference sequence). The trim removed 4 bases at V and 6 bases at J, leaving 8 bases unmatched. The DNA for the CDR3 is TGTGCCAGCAGCCGTTTGCGGGGGGCCATCAATGAGCAGTTCTTC. This codes for CASSRLRGAINEQFF.

The chain is built from TRBV20-1 and TRBJ2-5, with a tentative D call TRBD1 (5 bases). CDR3 length: 16 amino acids. Per germline, CDR1 DFQATT and CDR2 SNEGSKA (reference sequence). The V gene lost 6 bases and the J gene lost 2 bases, with 22 bases spanning the gap. The CDR3: CSASRGLGSRQETQYF. DNA of the CDR3: TGCAGTGCCAGTAGGGGCCTGGGCAGTCGTCAAGAGACCCAGTACTTC.

The V gene is TRBV30, the J gene TRBJ2-4, with 12 bases identical to TRBD1. CDR3 size: 14 residues. Germline V gene data show CDR1 as GTSNPN and CDR2 as SVGIG (reference sequence). V gave up 1 base and J gave up 7 bases; unmatched junction bases: 2. The CDR3 loop is CAWSGGQGANIQYF. The CDR3 bases are TGTGCCTGGAGTGGGGGACAGGGGGCCAACATTCAGTACTTC.

This clonotype was detected only once. V and J are TRBV6-2 or TRBV6-3 and TRBJ2-1; the D call may be TRBD1 or TRBD2 (5 bases each). The V gene's germline CDR1 is MNHEY and CDR2 SVGEGT. V was cut by 7 bases and J by 9 bases, with 19 bases left in between. The CDR3 contains 14 residues. CDR3 coding DNA: TGTGCCAGCACCCCAGGACACTTGGCGGGTGAGCAGTTCTTC. Protein sequence: CASTPGHLAGEQFF.

The sample holds many counts of this clonotype. The gene calls are TRBV28 and TRBJ2-6; TRBD1 is a possible D gene (5 bases). V dropped 5 bases and J dropped 2 bases, with 10 bases sitting between them. Germline values: CDR1 MDHEN, CDR2 SYDVKM. The CDR3 extends over 15 amino acids. The CDR3 protein is CASSLGVAGANVLTF. DNA of the CDR3: TGTGCCAGCAGTCTAGGGGTCGCTGGGGCCAACGTCCTGACTTTC.

The gene calls are TRBV7-2 and TRBJ2-1; 9 positions match TRBD2. Looked up from germline, CDR1 is SGHTA and CDR2 is FQGNSA. The junction had 13 bases not matched to a gene; V was cut back by 4 bases and J by 9 bases. The CDR3 has 16 amino acids. The CDR3 protein is CASSSGLGGGVSEQFF. CDR3 sequence (DNA): TGTGCCAGCAGCTCGGGACTGGGCGGGGGGGTGAGTGAGCAGTTCTTC. Looking up the rest from reference TRBV7-2 and TRBJ2-1 gives the full variable domain: GAGVSQSPSNKVTEKGKDVELRCDPISGHTALYWYRQSLGQGLEFLIYFQGNSAPDKSGLPSDRFSAERTGGSVSTLTIQRTQQEDSAVYLCASSSGLGGGVSEQFFGPGTRLTVL.